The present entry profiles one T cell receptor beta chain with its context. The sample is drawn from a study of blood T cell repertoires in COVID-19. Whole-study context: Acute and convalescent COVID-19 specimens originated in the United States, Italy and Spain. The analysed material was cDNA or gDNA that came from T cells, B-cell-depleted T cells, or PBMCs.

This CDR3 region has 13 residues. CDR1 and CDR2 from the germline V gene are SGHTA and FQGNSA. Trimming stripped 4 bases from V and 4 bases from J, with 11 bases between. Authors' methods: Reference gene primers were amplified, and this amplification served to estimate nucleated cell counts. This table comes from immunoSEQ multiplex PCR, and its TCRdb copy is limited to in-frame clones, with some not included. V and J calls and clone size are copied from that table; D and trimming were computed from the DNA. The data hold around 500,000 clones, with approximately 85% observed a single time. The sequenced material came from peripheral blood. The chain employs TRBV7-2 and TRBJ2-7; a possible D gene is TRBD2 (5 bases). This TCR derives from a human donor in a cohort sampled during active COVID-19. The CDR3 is CASSSWTDYEQYF. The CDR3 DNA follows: TGTGCCAGCAGCTCCTGGACTGATTACGAGCAGTACTTC.